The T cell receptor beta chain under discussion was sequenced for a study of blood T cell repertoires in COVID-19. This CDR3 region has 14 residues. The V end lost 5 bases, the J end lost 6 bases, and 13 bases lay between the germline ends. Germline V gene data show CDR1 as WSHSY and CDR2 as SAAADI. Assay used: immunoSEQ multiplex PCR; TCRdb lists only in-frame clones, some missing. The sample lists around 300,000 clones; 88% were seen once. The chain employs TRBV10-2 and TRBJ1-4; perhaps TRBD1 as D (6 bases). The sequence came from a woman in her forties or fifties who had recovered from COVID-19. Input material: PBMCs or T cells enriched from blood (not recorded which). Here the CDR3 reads CASSQQGIDEKLFF. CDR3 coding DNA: TGCGCCAGCAGTCAGCAGGGGATCGATGAAAAACTGTTTTTT.